The clone carrying this T cell receptor beta chain turned up a few times. Its target is not known. V lost 5 bases, J lost 5 bases, and 7 bases lay in between. CDR3 size: 10 residues. Germline CDR1 DFQATT, CDR2 SNEGSKA (reference sequence). These data are taken from a study of identical twins. Study-wide results and limits: Within beta out-of-frame sequences, the excess sharing observed between twins was weaker. Where out-of-frame alpha sequences were twin-shared, they showed excess low generation probability.

Through template switching, a universal primer site was introduced, and the cDNA contained unique molecular identifiers. Via MiXCR, TCRdb re-called the 5' RACE reads, giving one row per CDR3 protein. The data hold about 690,000 distinct CDR3 sequences, with 5.5% to 6.5% observed a single time. The sequenced sample consisted of naive T cells sorted from blood. The TCR was taken from a man aged 18 to 29 in good health. The rearrangement uses TRBV20-1 and TRBJ2-7; no definite D call. This chain's CDR3 is CSARWDEQYF. In nucleotides, the CDR3 is TGCAGTGCTCGGTGGGACGAGCAGTACTTC.